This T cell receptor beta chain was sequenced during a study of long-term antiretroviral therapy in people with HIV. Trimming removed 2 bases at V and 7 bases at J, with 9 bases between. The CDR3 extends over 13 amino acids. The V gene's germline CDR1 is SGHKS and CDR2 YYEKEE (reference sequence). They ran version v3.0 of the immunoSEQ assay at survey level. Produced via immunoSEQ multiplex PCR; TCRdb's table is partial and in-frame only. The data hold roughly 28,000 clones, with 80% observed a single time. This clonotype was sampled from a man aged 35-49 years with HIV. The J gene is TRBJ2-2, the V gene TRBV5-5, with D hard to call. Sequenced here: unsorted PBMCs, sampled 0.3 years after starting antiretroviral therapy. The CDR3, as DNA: TGTGCCAGCAGCTTCCATCTAATCGGGGAGCTGTTTTTT. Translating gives CASSFHLIGELFF. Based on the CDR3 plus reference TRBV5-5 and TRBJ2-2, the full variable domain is DAGVTQSPTHLIKTRGQQVTLRCSPISGHKSVSWYQQVLGQGPQFIFQYYEKEERGRGNFPDRFSARQFPNYSSELNVNALLLGDSALYLCASSFHLIGELFFGEGSRLTVL.